This T cell receptor beta chain came from a study of cytomegalovirus exposure and HLA in healthy donors. Study-level findings and limits: In an earlier analysis, most TCR beta V segments were productive about 87% or about 30% of the time. Published work reported that the classifier diagnosed cytomegalovirus status with high specificity and sensitivity. Per a later analysis, about 17,000 TCR beta sequences showed association with HLA alleles at 0.05 false discovery rate.

Amplification used 60 Vbeta primers and 13 Jbeta primers. In the source study's methods: An analysis performed later counted about 80 million unique TCR beta chains (approximately 11 million of them shared). TCRdb keeps only in-frame clones here, not all; method: immunoSEQ multiplex PCR. The V and J calls and the clone size are those of that table, but D and trimming were determined from the DNA. The data contain around 100,000 clones, about 83% of them singletons. This clone has a single count. What it binds is not known. V dropped 4 bases and J dropped 1; count of bases not matched to a gene: 3. The CDR3 covers 14 residues. The germline V gene has CDR1 MNHEY and CDR2 SMNVEV (reference sequence).

The sequencing input was PBMCs. This TCR came from a female donor in good health and CMV-seropositive. The gene calls are TRBV27 and TRBJ2-5; 7 bases line up with TRBD1. CDR3 in DNA: TGTGCCAGCAGTTACACAGGGGCCCAAGAGACCCAGTACTTC. Its translation is CASSYTGAQETQYF.